These 29 T cell receptor beta chains were sequenced from one sample in a study of cytomegalovirus exposure and HLA in healthy donors. PCR was performed using 60 Vbeta and 13 Jbeta primers. Generated by immunoSEQ multiplex PCR, the TCRdb table keeps only in-frame clones and is missing some. The sample lists about 160,000 clones, 75% to 90% occurring once. The sequencing input was PBMCs. These receptors all come from a woman under 30 in good health and CMV-seronegative.

This clone has just a few counts. The CDR3 sequence is CASSYSIGGNYGYTF. CDR3 DNA sequence: TGTGCCAGCAGTTACTCGATAGGAGGAAACTATGGCTACACCTTC. The chain employs TRBV6-5 and TRBJ1-2; D call uncertain. The V gene lost 0 bases and the J gene lost 2 bases, with 10 bases spanning the gap. The V gene's germline CDR1 is MNHEY and CDR2 SVGAGI. The CDR3 totals 15 residues.

The V and J genes are TRBV19 and TRBJ1-5, with 7 bases that match TRBD1. Trimming removed 9 bases from V and 16 bases from J; junction bases left unmatched: 15. The germline gives CDR1 LNHDA, CDR2 SQIVND (reference sequence). CDR3 length: 12 residues. The CDR3 region has the DNA TGTGCCAGCTCTCAGGGGGGTGGCTTCGGCCATTTT. Translated: CASSQGGGFGHF.

The chain links TRBV19 to TRBJ2-3; D is perhaps TRBD1 (5 bases). The CDR3 contains 15 residues. Germline V gene lookup returns CDR1 LNHDA and CDR2 SQIVND (reference sequence). V was cut by 7 bases and J by 0 bases, with 14 bases left in between. The DNA for the CDR3 is TGTGCCAGTACCCCTGGACACTCTAGCACAGATACGCAGTATTTT. Translated, it gives CASTPGHSSTDTQYF.

Comment on this clone: Germline and junction disagree at one end, which may indicate a read error. The rearrangement uses TRBV7-9 and TRBJ1-4; 11 bases map to TRBD1. The CDR3 consists of 14 residues. CDR1 is SEHNR, CDR2 FQNEAQ, per germline (reference sequence). Written as DNA, the CDR3 is TGTGCCAGCAGCCGGGACAGGGGGAATGAAAAACCGTTTTTT. Encoded protein: CASSRDRGNEKPFF.

The CDR3 bases are TGCAGCGGGGAGGACCGCTACGAGCAGTACTTC. Protein: CSGEDRYEQYF. This chain links TRBV29-1 with TRBJ2-7, with D perhaps TRBD2 (6 bases). Germline CDR1 reads SQVTM; CDR2 reads ANQGSEA. CDR3 length equals 11 residues. V was shortened by 7 bases and J by 3 bases, with 10 bases between the two germline ends.

This rearrangement joins TRBV27 to TRBJ2-1, with TRBD2 matching 9 bases. The germline V gene has CDR1 MNHEY and CDR2 SMNVEV (reference sequence). The junction had 2 bases not matched to a gene; V was cut back by 5 bases and J by 6 bases. The CDR3 is 13 amino acids. CDR3 protein: CASSQGLANEQFF. CDR3 DNA: TGTGCCAGCAGTCAGGGACTAGCCAATGAGCAGTTCTTC.

J is TRBJ1-5 and V is TRBV30; D possibly corresponds to TRBD1 (5 bases). V was trimmed by 4 bases and J by 4 bases, leaving 23 bases between them. The CDR3 covers 17 residues. CDR1 and CDR2 (germline): GTSNPN, SVGIG (reference sequence). CDR3 region: CAWITGKEGSRNQPQHF. CDR3 DNA sequence: TGTGCCTGGATAACAGGCAAGGAGGGTTCGAGGAATCAGCCCCAGCATTTT.

The rearrangement joins TRBV27 to TRBJ2-3; 7 bases match TRBD2. The V gene end was trimmed by 11 bases and the J gene end by 2 bases; junction bases not matched to a gene: 7. The CDR3 is 13 amino acids. CDR1 MNHEY and CDR2 SMNVEV come from the germline V gene (reference sequence). The CDR3 sequence: CAATSVLTDTQYF. In DNA, the CDR3 is TGTGCCGCCACTAGCGTACTCACAGATACGCAGTATTTT.

This chain uses TRBV21-1 with TRBJ1-3; TRBD1 is the table's D call and was not checked against the DNA. TRBV21-1 is reported as a pseudogene. The CDR3 loop spans 18 amino acids. This CDR3 is CASSKAQDRRRSGNTIYF. The CDR3 DNA sequence: TGTGCCAGCAGCAAAGCGCAGGACAGGCGTCGTTCTGGAAACACCATATATTTT.

The chain joins TRBV19 to TRBJ2-1; D uncertain. Germline-derived CDR1 and CDR2 are LNHDA and SQIVND (reference sequence). V lost 4 bases to trimming and J lost 4 bases, with 14 bases between them. This CDR3 has 15 amino acids. The DNA for the CDR3 is TGTGCCAGTAGTACTAGGAACTATAATTACAATGAGCAGTTCTTC. This gives the protein CASSTRNYNYNEQFF. The whole variable domain, filled in from reference TRBV19 and TRBJ2-1, reads DGGITQSPKYLFRKEGQNVTLSCEQNLNHDAMYWYRQDPGQGLRLIYYSQIVNDFQKGDIAEGYSVSREKKESFPLTVTSAQKNPTAFYLCASSTRNYNYNEQFFGPGTRLTVL.

V and J are TRBV10-3 and TRBJ2-2, with D perhaps TRBD2 (6 bases). This CDR3 spans 15 amino acids. CDR1 ENHRY and CDR2 SYGVKD come from the germline V gene. Trimming removed 6 bases at V and 1 base at J, with 12 bases between. CDR3 sequence reads: CAISARDLNTGELFF. DNA of the CDR3: TGTGCCATCAGCGCCCGGGACTTGAACACCGGGGAGCTGTTTTTT.

This clone was seen more than once but under ten times. V usage is TRBV6-1 and J usage is TRBJ2-7; 7 bases match TRBD1. The CDR3 has 16 residues. The J segment lost 3 bases and the V segment lost 1 base, leaving 9 bases of the junction unmatched. Germline lookup yields CDR1 MNHNS and CDR2 SASEGT. CDR3 amino acids: CASSEGVGTANYEQYF. The CDR3 coding sequence is TGTGCCAGCAGTGAAGGGGTAGGGACAGCTAACTACGAGCAGTACTTC.

The chain recombines TRBV7-2 with TRBJ2-3, with D unclear. Germline V gene sequence: CDR1 SGHTA, CDR2 FQGNSA. This CDR3 contains 12 residues. Trimming removed 7 bases from V and 2 bases from J, with 7 bases in between. CDR3 DNA sequence: TGTGCCAGCACCCCAGACACAGATACGCAGTATTTT. This codes for CASTPDTDTQYF.

The rearrangement links TRBV27 to TRBJ2-7; possible D gene TRBD1, 6 bases. Trimming removed 3 bases at V and 2 bases at J, with 8 bases between. Germline V gene lookup returns CDR1 MNHEY and CDR2 SMNVEV (reference sequence). This CDR3 is built from 13 residues. Written as DNA, the CDR3 is TGTGCCAGCAGTTTCGCAGGGGCCTACGAGCAGTACTTC. This sequence encodes CASSFAGAYEQYF.

The chain joins TRBV19 to TRBJ2-7, with 9 positions matching TRBD1. V dropped 3 bases and J dropped 0; count of bases not matched to a gene: 6. The length of the CDR3 is 16 residues. The germline CDR1 and CDR2 sequences are LNHDA and SQIVND (reference sequence). CDR3 in DNA: TGTGCCAGTAGTATCGGACAGGGGCTTTTCTCCTACGAGCAGTACTTC. Its translation: CASSIGQGLFSYEQYF. Based on the CDR3 plus reference TRBV19 and TRBJ2-7, the full variable domain is DGGITQSPKYLFRKEGQNVTLSCEQNLNHDAMYWYRQDPGQGLRLIYYSQIVNDFQKGDIAEGYSVSREKKESFPLTVTSAQKNPTAFYLCASSIGQGLFSYEQYFGPGTRLTVT.

A note on this clone: Germline is not matched at one junction end, which may reflect a read error. V gene TRBV19 combines with J gene TRBJ1-2; TRBD1 is a possible D gene (6 bases). This CDR3 is 16 amino acids long. From germline, CDR1 is LNHDA and CDR2 SQIVND (reference sequence). CDR3 DNA sequence: TGTGCCAGTAGTATTAACCGGGACATTCCTAACTATGGCTACCCCTTC. It specifies CASSINRDIPNYGYPF.

The V call is TRBV29-1, the J call TRBJ1-2, with a weak D call TRBD1 (5 bases). Germline loops: CDR1 SQVTM, CDR2 ANQGSEA. There are 14 residues in the CDR3. The germline V and J ends were trimmed by 3 bases and 7 bases, with 18 bases remaining between them. CDR3 in DNA: TGCAGCGTTGACCAGGGTATCTCGTTCGGTGGCTACACCTTC. Translation: CSVDQGISFGGYTF.

The chain joins TRBV28 to TRBJ1-2; D remains ambiguous. Germline values: CDR1 MDHEN, CDR2 SYDVKM. V was pared by 6 bases and J by 4 bases, with 12 bases between. The CDR3 runs 13 residues. CDR3 in DNA: TGTGCCAGCAGGCATAGTACAGCCTATGGCTACACCTTC. Encoded protein: CASRHSTAYGYTF.

This chain joins TRBV30 and TRBJ1-4; 7 nucleotides align to TRBD1. The germline CDR1 and CDR2 sequences are GTSNPN and SVGIG (reference sequence). The trim removed 2 bases at V and 4 bases at J, leaving 7 bases unmatched. This CDR3 is built from 15 residues. The CDR3 bases are TGTGCCTGGAGTTCACCGGGACAGATTAATGAAAAACTGTTTTTT. This gives the protein CAWSSPGQINEKLFF.

This clone was recorded once. The chain is built from TRBV5-1 and TRBJ2-7; perhaps TRBD2 as D (5 bases). The CDR3 sequence is 13 residues long. V was trimmed by 7 bases and J by 2 bases, leaving 13 bases between them. CDR1 and CDR2 from the germline V gene are SGHRS and YFSETQ. CDR3 in DNA: TGCGCCAGCGCCGGGGAGAATGCCTACGAGCAGTACTTC. This codes for CASAGENAYEQYF.

The rearrangement uses TRBV5-1 and TRBJ2-1; the D gene is possibly TRBD1 (6 bases). V shed 4 bases and J shed 0 bases, with 11 bases lying between them. The CDR3 covers 15 residues. Germline values: CDR1 SGHRS, CDR2 YFSETQ. CDR3 loop: CASSPTGSSYNEQFF. The CDR3 region has the DNA TGCGCCAGCAGCCCAACAGGGAGCTCCTACAATGAGCAGTTCTTC.

This clone appeared once. The chain links TRBV28 to TRBJ2-2; 12 bases fit TRBD2. Germline assignment: CDR1 MDHEN and CDR2 SYDVKM. This CDR3 has 16 residues. Trimming cost V 3 bases and J 5 bases; bases outside gene matches: 4. In nucleotides, the CDR3 is TGTGCCAGCAGTTTCGGACTAGCGGGGATAACCGGGGAGCTGTTTTTT. As protein: CASSFGLAGITGELFF.

V usage is TRBV19 and J usage is TRBJ2-5; TRBD1 matches at 7 bases. The J call may be mistaken, given a closer DNA end match to TRBJ2-7. The CDR3 totals 16 residues. Per the germline V gene, CDR1 is LNHDA and CDR2 is SQIVND (reference sequence). In DNA, the CDR3 is TGTGCCAGTAGTACCCTAACGGGACAGTGGGGATACGAGCAGTACTTC. Amino acid sequence: CASSTLTGQWGYEQYF.

V is TRBV6-5 and J is TRBJ1-3, with a possible D match to TRBD1 (6 bases). Between the trimmed V and J ends, which lost 5 bases and 1 base, there was a span of 12 bases. Germline values: CDR1 MNHEY, CDR2 SVGAGI. CDR3 length equals 15 residues. Here the CDR3 reads CASSPQGPSGNTIYF. CDR3 DNA sequence: TGTGCCAGCAGTCCCCAGGGGCCGTCTGGAAACACCATATATTTT.

This clone was seen just once. The chain joins TRBV10-3 to TRBJ2-7, with D possibly matching TRBD1 (5 bases). V lost 4 bases to trimming and J lost 5 bases, with 15 bases between them. This CDR3 region has 14 residues. Germline lookup yields CDR1 ENHRY and CDR2 SYGVKD. The CDR3 DNA is TGTGCCATCAGTGTGGGGCATCTGTTCAACGAGCAGTACTTC. It translates to CAISVGHLFNEQYF.

V and J are TRBV7-3 and TRBJ2-3; no reliable D call. This CDR3 region has 15 residues. V was shortened by 4 bases and J by 1 base, with 12 bases between the two germline ends. Germline lookup yields CDR1 SGHTA and CDR2 FQGTGA. As DNA, the CDR3 is TGTGCCAGCAGCTCCCTGGCGGCTGGCACAGATACGCAGTATTTT. The encoded protein is CASSSLAAGTDTQYF. The full variable domain, rest sourced from reference TRBV7-3 and TRBJ2-3, is GAGVSQTPSNKVTEKGKYVELRCDPISGHTALYWYRQSLGQGPEFLIYFQGTGAADDSGLPNDRFFAVRPEGSVSTLKIQRTERGDSAVYLCASSSLAAGTDTQYFGPGTRLTVL.

To note about this clone: The junction departs from the called germline gene at one end, perhaps through a read error. The J gene is TRBJ1-6, the V gene TRBV7-9; D is possibly TRBD1 (6 bases). The CDR3 consists of 12 residues. The germline CDR1 and CDR2 sequences are SEHNR and FQNEAQ (reference sequence). Here the CDR3 DNA reads TGTTCCAGCAGCTTAGGGACCTCGGGACAACACTTT. It encodes CSSSLGTSGQHF.

The chain uses TRBV2 and TRBJ1-1; TRBD1 aligns across 11 bases. The length of the CDR3 is 14 residues. V lost 3 bases, J lost 5 bases, and 2 bases stayed unmatched. Germline lookup yields CDR1 SNHLY and CDR2 FYNNEI. CDR3 in amino acids: CASSDGTGGTEAFF. CDR3 nucleotide sequence: TGTGCCAGCAGTGACGGGACAGGGGGGACTGAAGCTTTCTTT.

This sequence joins TRBV28 and TRBJ1-1; 8 bases are shared with TRBD1. The CDR3 contains 15 residues. CDR1 and CDR2 (germline): MDHEN, SYDVKM. J gave up 2 bases and V 6 bases, and 8 bases lay outside the gene matches. The CDR3 is CASSQLGTGNTEAFF. The DNA for the CDR3 is TGTGCCAGCAGCCAACTCGGGACAGGAAACACTGAAGCTTTCTTT.